This TCR beta chain was obtained from a study of regulatory T cells in long-lasting Graves disease. Researchers made TCR beta libraries by using iRepertoire HTBI primers and running Arm-PCR on CDR3 regions. Via MiXCR, TCRdb re-called the multiplex PCR reads, giving one row per CDR3 protein. The table includes roughly 560,000 distinct CDR3 sequences, 15% to 20% detected once. This clonotype was seen only a few times. V was clipped by 5 bases and J by 5 bases, with 16 bases between them. The length of the CDR3 is 15 residues. Germline V gene sequence: CDR1 LNHDA, CDR2 SQIVND (reference sequence). Documented time point: newly diagnosed GD, antithyroid drugs for less than 3 months. Researchers made the TCR library from RNA that was extracted from PBMCs. Patients all came to the study from an endocrinology department in Xi'an, China. Nine milliliters of peripheral blood went into EDTA tubes. The sample was also reused in another study, on T cells in Graves' hyperthyroidism and ophthalmopathy. That study adds: HTBI primers were used for first-round RT-PCR of the TCR CDR3.

The sequenced sample was peripheral blood mononuclear cells (PBMCs), obtained at new diagnosis, from a patient treated with antithyroid drugs. The TCR comes from a woman aged 35-65 years with Graves disease. This rearrangement joins TRBV19 to TRBJ1-5; D not certain. CDR3 in DNA: TGTGCCAGTAGTTCCGACCGAAGTAGGGATCAGCCCCAGCATTTT. Amino acid sequence: CASSSDRSRDQPQHF.